This T cell receptor (beta chain) was sequenced during a study of cytomegalovirus exposure and HLA in healthy donors. Overall study results and limits: In a later analysis, across HLA loci, associated TCR counts were highest for DRB1, lowest for HLA-C.

The CDR3 sequence is 16 residues long. V lost 3 bases, J lost 6 bases, and 7 bases stayed unmatched. Per the germline V gene, CDR1 is SGHNT and CDR2 is YYREEE (reference sequence). There are a few counts of this clone. The target antigen is unknown. 60 Vbeta and 13 Jbeta primers were used in PCR. Clones were sequenced by immunoSEQ multiplex PCR, and TCRdb holds only the in-frame ones, with some missing. This repertoire shows about 260,000 clones, about four fifths found once; its top ten account for roughly 2%. The J gene is TRBJ2-3, the V gene TRBV5-4; 13 bases agree with TRBD2. Sequences were obtained from PBMCs. This receptor was obtained from a woman in her forties in good health and CMV-seropositive. In nucleotides, the CDR3 is TGTGCCAGCAGCTCCGGACTAGCGGGAGTCCTCGATACGCAGTATTTT. Translated: CASSSGLAGVLDTQYF. The full variable domain, its missing parts supplied by reference TRBV5-4 and TRBJ2-3, is ETGVTQSPTHLIKTRGQQVTLRCSSQSGHNTVSWYQQALGQGPQFIFQYYREEENGRGNFPPRFSGLQFPNYSSELNVNALELDDSALYLCASSSGLAGVLDTQYFGPGTRLTVL.